A selection of T cell receptor beta chains follows, all from one sample in a study of blood T cells in healthy people across ages. TCRdb re-called the 5' RACE reads through MiXCR, storing one row per CDR3 protein. The table lists more than 900,000 distinct CDR3 sequences, just under 30% of them singletons. These data also formed part of another study, on T cells of mothers and their children.

The specimen was blood. All receptors come from a woman aged 40-49 years in good health. Each CDR3 is given with its conserved first and last residue. D genes are given only for firm matches. Where a row states a size, it is once, few, many or the class of an expanded clone; other rows omit it.

v_gene	abundance	d_gene	j_gene	CDR3aa	CDR3nt
TRBV27	NA	NA	TRBJ2-6	CVSSSYSGANVLTF	TGTGTCAGCAGTTCATACTCTGGGGCCAACGTCCTGACTTTC
TRBV7-2	many	TRBD2	TRBJ2-5	CASSPIIGGQETQYF	TGTGCCAGCAGTCCAATCATCGGGGGGCAAGAGACCCAGTACTTC
TRBV12-3/TRBV12-4	NA	NA	TRBJ2-6	CASSTWTVSSSLSRSGTNVLTF	TGTGCCAGCAGCACCTGGACAGTTTCTTCTAGCCTCTCCCGATCTGGGACCAACGTCCTGACTTTC
TRBV7-2	many	NA	TRBJ2-5	CASSPRSGTRGTQYF	TGTGCCAGCAGCCCACGTTCCGGGACCAGGGGGACCCAGTACTTC
TRBV9	NA	TRBD2	TRBJ2-6	CASSVETSGGAIGANVLTF	TGTGCCAGCAGCGTAGAGACTAGCGGGGGGGCTATAGGGGCCAACGTCCTGACTTTC
TRBV10-3	few	TRBD1	TRBJ1-6	CAVSARTGEQSPLHF	TGTGCCGTCAGTGCTAGGACAGGGGAGCAATCACCCCTCCACTTT
TRBV29-1	NA	TRBD1	TRBJ1-2	CSVEGTGGIYGGYTF	TGCAGCGTTGAAGGGACAGGGGGCATTTACGGTGGCTACACCTTC
TRBV7-2	NA	TRBD2	TRBJ2-2	CASSSSASGGIRELFF	TGTGCCAGCAGCTCCTCTGCTAGCGGGGGAATAAGGGAGCTGTTTTTT
TRBV20-1	many	NA	TRBJ2-5	CSARGRVSGETQYF	TGCAGTGCTAGAGGTCGGGTCAGCGGAGAGACCCAGTACTTC
TRBV6-6	few	NA	TRBJ2-1	CASSSPGAEQFF	TGTGCCAGCAGTTCGCCCGGGGCTGAGCAGTTCTTC
TRBV24-1	many	NA	TRBJ1-6	CATSDRRLNSPLHF	TGTGCCACCAGTGACCGTCGACTCAATTCACCCCTCCACTTT
TRBV3-1	few	TRBD2	TRBJ2-4	CASSPVASGGNEQYF	TGTGCCAGCAGCCCCGTTGCTAGCGGGGGTAATGAGCAGTACTTC
TRBV25-1	many	TRBD1	TRBJ1-5	CASSGTGGRQPQHF	TGTGCCAGCAGTGGGACAGGGGGGAGGCAGCCCCAGCATTTT
TRBV29-1	few	TRBD1	TRBJ2-5	CSVEDRGSQETQYF	TGCAGCGTCGAGGACAGGGGAAGTCAAGAGACCCAGTACTTC
TRBV6-5	many	NA	TRBJ1-5	CASRAPNQPQHF	TGTGCCAGCAGGGCCCCCAATCAGCCCCAGCATTTT
TRBV4-2	NA	NA	TRBJ2-7	CASSQGGARGAYEQYF	TGTGCCAGCAGCCAAGGGGGGGCTCGCGGGGCCTACGAGCAGTACTTC
TRBV12-3/TRBV12-4	few	TRBD1	TRBJ1-2	CASSLSGQGVYGYIF	TGTGCCAGCAGTTTAAGTGGACAGGGCGTCTATGGCTACATCTTC
TRBV12-3/TRBV12-4	NA	NA	TRBJ2-2	CASSPGRRNTGELFF	TGTGCCAGCAGCCCGGGCAGGCGGAACACCGGGGAGCTGTTTTTT
TRBV29-1	many	NA	TRBJ2-7	CSVAKDSRSYEQYF	TGCAGCGTTGCAAAGGACAGCCGCTCCTACGAGCAGTACTTC
TRBV11-2	few	TRBD1	TRBJ2-1	CASSLGDSFSYNEQFF	TGTGCCAGCAGCTTAGGGGACAGTTTCTCCTACAATGAGCAGTTCTTC
TRBV19	NA	NA	TRBJ1-5	CASNRGNSNQPQHF	TGTGCCAGCAACCGCGGTAATAGCAATCAGCCCCAGCATTTT
TRBV5-5	NA	NA	TRBJ1-1	CASSLTQSNREAFF	TGTGCCAGCAGCTTAACCCAGAGTAACCGTGAAGCTTTCTTT
TRBV21-1	many	NA	TRBJ2-3	CASSAEDRGRTDTQYF	TGTGCCAGCAGCGCTGAGGACAGGGGGCGAACAGATACGCAGTATTTT
TRBV7-9	NA	TRBD2	TRBJ2-3	CASSPTRSGGAGDTQYF	TGTGCCAGCAGCCCGACCAGAAGCGGGGGGGCCGGTGATACGCAGTATTTT
TRBV7-2	few	NA	TRBJ1-2	CASSLQGRYSYTF	TGTGCCAGCAGCCTGCAGGGTCGCTATAGCTACACCTTC
TRBV5-1	NA	TRBD1	TRBJ2-1	CASRMQTGQANEQFF	TGCGCCAGCAGAATGCAGACGGGACAGGCCAATGAGCAGTTCTTC
TRBV30	few	NA	TRBJ1-1	CAWSSDSIEAFF	TGTGCCTGGAGTTCTGACAGCATAGAAGCTTTCTTT
TRBV7-2	few	TRBD2	TRBJ2-7	CASSFGLRRGVSYEQYF	TGTGCCAGCAGCTTTGGGCTGAGGCGGGGGGTCTCCTACGAGCAGTACTTC
TRBV20-1	few	TRBD2	TRBJ2-3	CSARTSGTDTQYF	TGCAGTGCTAGGACTAGCGGGACAGATACGCAGTATTTT
TRBV6-5	NA	TRBD1	TRBJ1-5	CASSGDRYSNQPQHF	TGTGCCAGCAGCGGGGACAGGTATTCAAATCAGCCCCAGCATTTT
TRBV9	NA	NA	TRBJ2-2	CASSPSTAIGTGELFF	TGTGCCAGCAGCCCTTCGACGGCCATTGGGACCGGGGAGCTGTTTTTT
TRBV5-1	NA	NA	TRBJ2-5	CASSLQGYNYNEQYF	TGCGCCAGCAGCTTGCAGGGGTATAACTACAATGAGCAGTACTTC
TRBV20-1	few	NA	TRBJ1-6	CSARPGPYNSPLHF	TGCAGTGCTAGGCCCGGGCCTTATAATTCACCCCTCCACTTT
TRBV3-1	NA	TRBD2	TRBJ2-7	CASSQDRLAGVEQYF	TGTGCCAGCAGCCAAGATCGACTAGCTGGAGTCGAGCAGTACTTC
TRBV3-1	NA	TRBD1	TRBJ1-1	CASSLLTGQGVVAFF	TGTGCCAGCAGCCTACTGACGGGACAGGGTGTGGTAGCTTTCTTT
TRBV20-1	few	TRBD2	TRBJ2-1	CSGASGGRVEQFF	TGCAGTGGGGCTAGCGGGGGGAGGGTTGAGCAGTTCTTC
TRBV5-1	few	NA	TRBJ1-4	CASSAGAGNEKLFF	TGCGCCAGCAGCGCCGGCGCGGGGAATGAAAAACTGTTTTTT
TRBV6-6	NA	TRBD2	TRBJ2-7	CASSYTGGAYGSEQYF	TGTGCCAGCAGTTACACGGGGGGAGCTTACGGAAGCGAGCAGTACTTC
TRBV6-5	NA	NA	TRBJ1-5	CASSWRGGQPQHF	TGTGCCAGCAGTTGGAGGGGCGGTCAGCCCCAGCATTTT
TRBV29-1	few	NA	TRBJ1-1	CSVEMYGANTEAFF	TGCAGCGTTGAAATGTACGGGGCGAACACTGAAGCTTTCTTT
TRBV28	many	NA	TRBJ1-2	CASSPRSHGYTF	TGTGCCAGCAGTCCCCGTAGCCATGGCTACACCTTC
TRBV15	NA	NA	TRBJ2-1	CATSRERNEQFF	TGTGCCACCAGCAGAGAAAGGAATGAGCAGTTCTTC
TRBV10-3	NA	TRBD1	TRBJ2-3	CAIRGDRVMTDTQYF	TGTGCCATCAGAGGGGACAGGGTGATGACAGATACGCAGTATTTT
TRBV5-5	NA	NA	TRBJ1-2	CASSLQVLDRGYTF	TGTGCCAGCAGCTTGCAGGTCTTGGATCGTGGCTACACCTTC
TRBV3-1	few	TRBD1	TRBJ1-4	CASRDEGTGPEKLFF	TGTGCCAGCAGGGATGAGGGGACAGGGCCTGAAAAACTGTTTTTT
TRBV7-2	NA	NA	TRBJ2-7	CTSSLDQGAYEQYF	TGTACCAGCAGCTTAGATCAAGGTGCCTACGAGCAGTACTTC
TRBV30	many	NA	TRBJ2-5	CAWEDNQETQYF	TGTGCCTGGGAGGACAATCAAGAGACCCAGTACTTC
TRBV5-6	NA	NA	TRBJ2-1	CASSLALRDNEQFF	TGTGCCAGCAGCCTTGCGTTAAGGGACAATGAGCAGTTCTTC